Following are 11 T cell receptor beta chains from one sample sequenced in a study of regulatory T cells in long-lasting Graves disease. iRepertoire HTBI primers and Arm-PCR of CDR3 regions built TCR beta libraries. TCRdb fed the multiplex PCR reads into MiXCR, producing one record per CDR3 protein. This repertoire shows approximately 310,000 distinct CDR3 sequences, under 20% found once; its top ten account for about two fifths. Stated time point: newly diagnosed GD, antithyroid drugs for less than 3 months. From RNA extracted from PBMCs, the TCR library was made. Sequencing used peripheral blood mononuclear cells (PBMCs), obtained at new diagnosis, from a patient treated with antithyroid drugs. All receptors derive from a female donor with Graves disease.

This clonotype was detected many times. This chain links TRBV28 with TRBJ1-4; 9 bases align to TRBD1. The CDR3 consists of 14 residues. Per the germline V gene, CDR1 is MDHEN and CDR2 is SYDVKM. V dropped 6 bases and J dropped 7; count of bases not matched to a gene: 6. CDR3 sequence (DNA): TGTGCCAGCAGCCCCACAGGGGGCTTTGAAAAACTGTTTTTT. It translates to CASSPTGGFEKLFF. Based on the CDR3 plus reference TRBV28 and TRBJ1-4, the full variable domain is DVKVTQSSRYLVKRTGEKVFLECVQDMDHENMFWYRQDPGLGLRLIYFSYDVKMKEKGDIPEGYSVSREKKERFSLILESASTNQTSMYLCASSPTGGFEKLFFGSGTQLSVL.

This clonotype has a handful of counts. One base away lies a much larger clone, so this may be a sequencing read error. The genes are TRBV11-3 and TRBJ1-2, with D maybe TRBD1 (5 bases). The V gene's germline CDR1 is SGHNT and CDR2 YENEEA. This CDR3 comprises 14 residues. The CDR3 nucleotides are TGTGCCAGCGGCTTAGATTCCGGGACCGGTGGCTACACCTTC. Translating it yields CASGLDSGTGGYTF.

V usage is TRBV25-1 and J usage is TRBJ1-2, with TRBD1 matching 8 bases. There are 14 residues in the CDR3. Germline V gene data show CDR1 as MGHDK and CDR2 as SYGVNS. The J segment lost 5 bases and the V segment lost 6 bases, leaving 8 bases of the junction unmatched. CDR3: CASRETGGTYGYTF. The CDR3 region has the DNA TGTGCCAGCAGGGAAACAGGGGGTACATATGGCTACACCTTC.

This clonotype occurred many times. The chain combines TRBV13 with TRBJ2-1; 7 bases are a match to TRBD2. With 5 bases clipped from V and 2 bases from J, the junction kept 9 bases outside the gene matches. The CDR3 loop spans 16 amino acids. The germline V gene has CDR1 PRHDT and CDR2 FYEKMQ (reference sequence). The CDR3 is CASSLEPSGAYNEQFF. Written as DNA, the CDR3 is TGTGCCAGCAGCCTCGAACCTAGCGGAGCCTACAATGAGCAGTTCTTC.

This clonotype was recorded at least ten times. In DNA, the CDR3 is TGTGCCAGCAGTTACGGACCATACTACGAGCAGTACTTC. This translates into CASSYGPYYEQYF. The chain employs TRBV6-2 or TRBV6-3 and TRBJ2-7; no clear D gene. Germline V CDR1 and CDR2: MNHEY, SVGEGT. The CDR3 has 13 residues. V was pared by 2 bases and J by 3 bases, with 8 bases between.

This clonotype occurred many times. The chain employs TRBV28 and TRBJ1-1, with a weak D call TRBD1 (5 bases). V lost 3 bases to trimming and J lost 6 bases, with 14 bases between them. This CDR3 comprises 14 residues. CDR1 is MDHEN, CDR2 SYDVKM, per germline. The CDR3 spells CASSFRGAGAEAFF. In DNA, the CDR3 is TGTGCCAGCAGTTTTCGAGGGGCTGGGGCTGAAGCTTTCTTT.

The chain combines TRBV27 with TRBJ2-7; 8 nucleotides agree with TRBD2. Germline trimming cut 2 bases from V and 2 bases from J; bases unmatched to any gene: 5. The germline CDR1 and CDR2 sequences are MNHEY and SMNVEV (reference sequence). The CDR3 spans 15 residues. The CDR3 DNA follows: TGTGCCAGCAGTTTACGTGGTAGCGGGGCCTACGAGCAGTACTTC. The encoded protein is CASSLRGSGAYEQYF.

This clonotype was counted at least ten times. The rearrangement links TRBV5-1 to TRBJ2-5; D gene uncertain. The J call could be wrong; TRBJ2-1 is a better fit for the DNA end. Germline loops: CDR1 SGHRS, CDR2 YFSETQ. This CDR3 has 12 amino acids. The CDR3 region has the DNA TGCGCCAGCAGCTTTAGCATCGATGAGCAGTTCTTC. Encoded protein: CASSFSIDEQFF.

This clonotype has ten or more counts. J is TRBJ1-2 and V is TRBV3-1; D unresolved. Germline values: CDR1 LGHDT, CDR2 YNNKEL (reference sequence). Deletions cut 1 base from V and 3 bases from J, with 12 bases between. The CDR3 length is 15 residues. CDR3 nucleotide sequence: TGTGCCAGCAGCCAAGTGAATTTGGGCTACTATGGCTACACCTTC. Translating it yields CASSQVNLGYYGYTF.

This chain links TRBV7-2 with TRBJ2-7; D possibly uses TRBD1 or TRBD2 (5 bases each). Germline lookup yields CDR1 SGHTA and CDR2 FQGNSA. Trimming left V 5 bases short and J 6 bases short, with 17 bases between. There are 14 residues in the CDR3. In DNA, the CDR3 is TGTGCCAGCAGCATGTGGACACGGGCGGGCGAGCAGTACTTC. Its protein product is CASSMWTRAGEQYF.

With regard to this clonotype: A much larger clone differs by one base, so this may be a read error. V gene TRBV5-1 combines with J gene TRBJ2-7; 11 bases fit TRBD2. Trimming took 4 bases from V and 2 from J; bases not matched to a gene: 8. CDR1 and CDR2 (germline): SGHRS, YFSETQ. CDR3 size: 16 residues. CDR3 bases: TGCGCCAGCAGCGTATCGGTACTAGCGGGAGCCTACGAGCAGTACTTC. Protein: CASSVSVLAGAYEQYF.